The sequence of this T cell receptor beta chain was determined in a study of control samples from healthy donors and cancer patients. The method was immunoSEQ multiplex PCR; TCRdb's version includes in-frame clones alone and lacks a portion of them. In the table there are fewer than 500,000 clones, over 75% of which are singletons. Per germline, CDR1 MDHEN and CDR2 SYDVKM. This CDR3 comprises 18 residues. V lost 3 bases and J lost 4, with 24 bases in between. Sequencing was performed on PBMCs. The clonotype was recovered from a man aged 35-49 years with head and neck cancer. V is TRBV28 and J is TRBJ1-1; D gene unclear. This CDR3 reads CASSFPLVLRTARTEAFF. The CDR3 DNA follows: TGTGCCAGCAGTTTTCCCCTTGTCCTTCGGACGGCGCGCACTGAAGCTTTCTTT.